The 24 T cell receptor beta chains listed next were all sequenced from one sample in a study of cytomegalovirus exposure and HLA in healthy donors (dated by TCRdb to 2016 to 2017). Library preparation was by the immunoSEQ multiplex PCR assay. A mixture of 60 forward primers for TCR Vbeta segments and 13 reverse primers for TCR Jbeta segments was used in the multiplex PCR. The clones in this table, taken by TCRdb from immuneACCESS, are in-frame only. Not every clone is retained; where verified, under half of the shortfall comes from an unresolved V gene, and the cause of the rest is unknown. This sample has about 180,000 clones in its table, and approximately 79% of those were observed once. The ten largest clones add up to 0.65% to 0.75% of the sample. Sequenced sample: PBMCs. These receptors came from a woman between 35 and 50 years old in good health and CMV-seronegative.

The genes are TRBV19 and TRBJ2-7; the match to TRBD2 covers 7 bases. Germline CDR1 LNHDA, CDR2 SQIVND (reference sequence). The CDR3 sequence is 14 residues long. J gave up 2 bases and V 6 bases, and 7 bases lay outside the gene matches. CDR3 sequence (DNA): TGTGCCAGTAGCGCGGGAGTAGGAGCCTACGAGCAGTACTTC. Its protein is CASSAGVGAYEQYF.

This clone has a count of ten or more. The V and J genes are TRBV27 and TRBJ2-7; 9 positions agree with TRBD1. The CDR3 length is 15 residues. In germline, CDR1 is MNHEY, CDR2 SMNVEV (reference sequence). The V segment lost 0 bases and the J segment 4 bases; nucleotides outside the gene matches: 4. This CDR3 is CASSLSAGQGYEQYF. The CDR3 coding sequence is TGTGCCAGCAGTTTATCGGCCGGACAGGGGTACGAGCAGTACTTC.

This clone was picked up a small number of times. As DNA, the CDR3 is TGCGCCAGCAGCTTGGGATACAGAGACAATTCACCCCTCCACTTT. Its translation is CASSLGYRDNSPLHF. The chain joins TRBV5-1 to TRBJ1-6; the D is unclear. This CDR3 contains 15 residues. Germline CDR1 SGHRS, CDR2 YFSETQ. The V gene lost 0 bases and the J gene lost 7 bases, with 11 bases spanning the gap. The full variable domain, completed using reference TRBV5-1 and TRBJ1-6, is KAGVTQTPRYLIKTRGQQVTLSCSPISGHRSVSWYQQTPGQGLQFLFEYFSETQRNKGNFPGRFSGRQFSNSRSEMNVSTLELGDSALYLCASSLGYRDNSPLHFGNGTRLTVT.

The sample holds a few counts of this clone. This sequence joins TRBV6-5 and TRBJ2-5; 7 bases fit TRBD2. Trimming cost V 1 base and J 5 bases; bases outside gene matches: 4. Germline loops: CDR1 MNHEY, CDR2 SVGAGI. The CDR3 has 14 amino acids. CDR3 protein: CASSYLTGRETQYF. As DNA, the CDR3 is TGTGCCAGCAGTTACTTAACCGGGAGGGAGACCCAGTACTTC.

This chain joins TRBV5-4 and TRBJ2-7, with D uncertain. The CDR3 runs 15 residues. V was pared by 4 bases and J by 6 bases, with 20 bases between. Per the germline V gene, CDR1 is SGHNT and CDR2 is YYREEE (reference sequence). In nucleotides, the CDR3 is TGTGCCAGCAGCCCCCCAGGTCCCTCGACCGTCGAGCAGTACTTC. Translation gives CASSPPGPSTVEQYF.

This chain connects TRBV7-6 to TRBJ2-7; TRBD1 might be the D (5 bases). Germline CDR1 reads SGHVS; CDR2 reads FNYEAQ. V lost 3 bases and J lost 6, with 9 bases in between. This CDR3 is 12 amino acids long. The CDR3 nucleotides read TGTGCCAGCAGCTTCGGGCAGGGCGAGCAGTACTTC. This translates into CASSFGQGEQYF.

The chain links TRBV27 to TRBJ2-5, with D perhaps TRBD2 (6 bases). CDR1 and CDR2 (germline): MNHEY, SMNVEV (reference sequence). Trimming removed 4 bases at V and 1 base at J, with 13 bases between. The CDR3 is 15 amino acids. CDR3 loop: CASSSREPRQETQYF. CDR3 bases: TGTGCCAGCAGTTCCCGGGAGCCCCGCCAAGAGACCCAGTACTTC.

This clone has a handful of counts. The chain couples TRBV27 to TRBJ2-7; TRBD2 matches 9 bases. This CDR3 is built from 12 residues. The junction had 5 bases not matched to a gene; V was cut back by 7 bases and J by 7 bases. Germline V gives CDR1 MNHEY, CDR2 SMNVEV (reference sequence). The CDR3 coding sequence is TGTGCCAGCACTAGCGGGATGAGGGAGCAGTACTTC. Residues: CASTSGMREQYF.

V and J are TRBV18 and TRBJ2-5; TRBD1 matches 10 bases. V lost 2 bases and J lost 5; bases outside the gene matches: 20. This CDR3 is built from 20 residues. Germline CDR1 and CDR2: KGHSH and LQKENI. The CDR3 nucleotides read TGTGCCAGCTCACCAATTAGTAAAACAGCGGGACAGGGGAGCCGGGAGACCCAGTACTTC. The encoded protein is CASSPISKTAGQGSRETQYF.

V gene TRBV6-5 combines with J gene TRBJ1-1; 7 nucleotides agree with TRBD1. Trimming cost V 6 bases and J 5 bases; bases outside gene matches: 3. This CDR3 has 12 amino acids. Germline CDR1 is MNHEY and CDR2 is SVGAGI. This CDR3 is CASRQGSTEAFF. In nucleotides, the CDR3 is TGTGCCAGCAGACAGGGGAGTACTGAAGCTTTCTTT.

This clone was seen only once. The rearrangement links TRBV5-1 to TRBJ1-2, with TRBD1 identical over 9 bases. Germline V gene data show CDR1 as SGHRS and CDR2 as YFSETQ. V shed 4 bases, J shed 4 bases, and the junction held 14 bases outside the gene matches. The CDR3 runs to 17 residues. The CDR3 loop reads CASSPPTGGQGRYGYTF. The DNA of the CDR3 is TGCGCCAGCAGCCCGCCCACGGGAGGACAGGGGCGCTATGGCTACACCTTC. Full variable domain (missing parts from reference TRBV5-1 and TRBJ1-2): KAGVTQTPRYLIKTRGQQVTLSCSPISGHRSVSWYQQTPGQGLQFLFEYFSETQRNKGNFPGRFSGRQFSNSRSEMNVSTLELGDSALYLCASSPPTGGQGRYGYTFGSGTRLTVV.

The genes are TRBV25-1 and TRBJ1-2; 7 nucleotides align to TRBD1. The junction had 5 bases not matched to a gene; V was cut back by 5 bases and J by 5 bases. The V gene's germline CDR1 is MGHDK and CDR2 SYGVNS. The CDR3 totals 13 residues. In DNA, the CDR3 is TGTGCCAGCAGTTTAACAGGGGTTTATGGCTACACCTTC. Encoded protein: CASSLTGVYGYTF.

The CDR3 sequence is CASSPSDRGSAEAFF. In nucleotides, the CDR3 is TGTGCCAGCAGCCCGAGTGACAGGGGTTCCGCTGAAGCTTTCTTT. The rearrangement joins TRBV4-2 to TRBJ1-1, with TRBD1 identical over 8 bases. With 4 bases clipped from V and 6 bases from J, the junction kept 10 bases outside the gene matches. The CDR3 extends over 15 amino acids. Germline V CDR1 and CDR2: LGHNA, YNFKEQ.

The chain recombines TRBV5-4 with TRBJ2-3, with D possibly being TRBD2 (6 bases). Germline lookup yields CDR1 SGHNT and CDR2 YYREEE (reference sequence). V gave up 4 bases and J gave up 4 bases, with 19 bases separating them. The CDR3 contains 16 residues. CDR3 DNA sequence: TGTGCCAGCAGCCCGGGACTCCCAAGGTGGGCAGATACGCAGTATTTT. This codes for CASSPGLPRWADTQYF. Using reference TRBV5-4 and TRBJ2-3 for the parts outside the CDR3, the full variable domain is ETGVTQSPTHLIKTRGQQVTLRCSSQSGHNTVSWYQQALGQGPQFIFQYYREEENGRGNFPPRFSGLQFPNYSSELNVNALELDDSALYLCASSPGLPRWADTQYFGPGTRLTVL.

The chain combines TRBV18 with TRBJ1-1, with D maybe TRBD1 (5 bases). CDR1 KGHSH and CDR2 LQKENI come from the germline V gene. CDR3 length: 12 amino acids. V was clipped by 3 bases and J by 11 bases, with 13 bases between them. This CDR3 reads CASSPAGGSAFF. The CDR3 DNA reads TGTGCCAGCTCACCTGCGGGGGGGAGCGCTTTCTTT.

The chain joins TRBV4-2 to TRBJ2-1; a weak D match, TRBD2 (6 bases). The CDR3 spans 17 residues. CDR1 is LGHNA, CDR2 YNFKEQ, per germline. The V end lost 1 base, the J end lost 0 bases, and 13 bases lay between the germline ends. The DNA of the CDR3 is TGTGCCAGCAGCCAAGGGGACGGGGGTCTCTCCTACAATGAGCAGTTCTTC. Translation gives CASSQGDGGLSYNEQFF.

The V gene is TRBV21-1, the J gene TRBJ1-2; the table names TRBD1, a call not compared with the DNA. TRBV21-1 represents a pseudogene. The CDR3 runs to 16 residues. DNA for the CDR3: TGTGCCAGCAGGGGTGATAGGGGCCAACGGCACTATGGCTACACCTTC. Encoded protein: CASRGDRGQRHYGYTF.

V is TRBV7-2 and J is TRBJ2-3; 11 positions agree with TRBD1. Germline-derived CDR1 and CDR2 are SGHTA and FQGNSA. V trimming: 1 base; J trimming: 5 bases; junction bases outside the gene matches: 5. The CDR3 sequence is 16 residues long. The DNA of the CDR3 is TGTGCCAGCAGCTTAGGGGGGACAGGGGGGCAAGATACGCAGTATTTT. Translation gives CASSLGGTGGQDTQYF.

J is TRBJ2-7 and V is TRBV7-6; no firm D call. The CDR3 spans 14 residues. Germline-derived CDR1 and CDR2 are SGHVS and FNYEAQ. Trimming took off 5 bases at V and 0 bases at J, with 11 bases between the two ends. CDR3 coding DNA: TGTGCCAGCAGCCGCACCCCGGGCTCCTACGAGCAGTACTTC. It specifies CASSRTPGSYEQYF.

The chain recombines TRBV28 with TRBJ2-5; D gene unclear. The ends were cut back, 3 bases at V and 3 bases at J, with 11 bases in the middle. CDR3 length: 14 amino acids. Germline lookup yields CDR1 MDHEN and CDR2 SYDVKM. DNA of the CDR3: TGTGCCAGCAGTTTGCCCTCGGGTAAAGAGACCCAGTACTTC. Protein: CASSLPSGKETQYF.

The chain carries TRBV7-2 and TRBJ1-5; D not certain. Per the germline V gene, CDR1 is SGHTA and CDR2 is FQGNSA. The CDR3 sequence is 13 residues long. V lost 2 bases and J 7 bases, leaving 9 bases between the germline ends. Here the CDR3 reads CASSLMERQPQHF. The CDR3 coding sequence is TGTGCCAGCAGCTTAATGGAGCGCCAGCCCCAGCATTTT.

This sequence joins TRBV7-2 and TRBJ2-7, with D possibly matching TRBD2 (6 bases). CDR1 and CDR2 (germline): SGHTA, FQGNSA. This CDR3 has 11 residues. Trimming shortened V by 8 bases and J by 3 bases, and 8 bases separated the two germline ends. The CDR3 nucleotides read TGTGCCAGCGGCGGGGTCTACGAGCAGTACTTC. Translating gives CASGGVYEQYF. The variable domain in full, completed from reference TRBV7-2 and TRBJ2-7, reads GAGVSQSPSNKVTEKGKDVELRCDPISGHTALYWYRQSLGQGLEFLIYFQGNSAPDKSGLPSDRFSAERTGGSVSTLTIQRTQQEDSAVYLCASGGVYEQYFGPGTRLTVT.

The chain joins TRBV7-8 to TRBJ1-2, with D hard to call. Germline V lookup: CDR1 SGHVS, CDR2 FQNEAQ. The CDR3 has 14 amino acids. Trimming stripped 1 base from V and 4 bases from J, with 10 bases between. The CDR3 DNA reads TGTGCCAGCAGCTTAGGCCCGGACTTCTATGGCTACACCTTC. Translating gives CASSLGPDFYGYTF.

This clone appeared once. This chain uses TRBV28 with TRBJ1-4; tentative D call: TRBD1 (6 bases). Trimming cost V 6 bases and J 0 bases, with 11 bases left between them. The germline gives CDR1 MDHEN, CDR2 SYDVKM. This CDR3 is built from 15 residues. In nucleotides, the CDR3 is TGTGCCAGCAGAGGAGGGGGGGCAACTAATGAAAAACTGTTTTTT. Its protein product is CASRGGGATNEKLFF.